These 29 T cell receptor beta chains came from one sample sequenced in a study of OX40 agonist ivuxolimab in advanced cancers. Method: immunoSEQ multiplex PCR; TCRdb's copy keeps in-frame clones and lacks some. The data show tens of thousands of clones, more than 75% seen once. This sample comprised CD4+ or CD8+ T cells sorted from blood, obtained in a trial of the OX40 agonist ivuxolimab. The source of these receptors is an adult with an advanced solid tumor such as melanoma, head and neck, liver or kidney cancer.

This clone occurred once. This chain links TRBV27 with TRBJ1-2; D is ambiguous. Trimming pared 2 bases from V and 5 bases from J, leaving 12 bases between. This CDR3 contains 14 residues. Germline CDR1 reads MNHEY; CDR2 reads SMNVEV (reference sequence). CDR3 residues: CASSLTGSPYGYTF. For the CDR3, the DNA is TGTGCCAGCAGTTTAACCGGGTCCCCATATGGCTACACCTTC.

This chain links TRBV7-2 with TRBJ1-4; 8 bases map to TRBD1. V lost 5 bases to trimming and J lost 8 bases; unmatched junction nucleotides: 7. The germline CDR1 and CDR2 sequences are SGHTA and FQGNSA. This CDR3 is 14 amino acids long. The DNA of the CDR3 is TGTGCCAGCAGCACAGGGGGTGGCGGGGAAAAACTGTTTTTT. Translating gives CASSTGGGGEKLFF.

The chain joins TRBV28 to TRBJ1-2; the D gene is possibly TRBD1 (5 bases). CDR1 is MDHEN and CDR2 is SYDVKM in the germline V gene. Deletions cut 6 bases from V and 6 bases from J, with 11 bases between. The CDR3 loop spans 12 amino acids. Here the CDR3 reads CASRVQGHGYTF. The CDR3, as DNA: TGTGCCAGCAGGGTCCAGGGCCATGGCTACACCTTC.

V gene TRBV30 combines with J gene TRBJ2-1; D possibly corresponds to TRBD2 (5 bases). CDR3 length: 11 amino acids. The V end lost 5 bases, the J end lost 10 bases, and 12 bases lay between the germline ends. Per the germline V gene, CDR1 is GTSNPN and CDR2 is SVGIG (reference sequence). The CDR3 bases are TGTGCCTGGTTAGTAGGGAGCGAGCAGTTCTTC. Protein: CAWLVGSEQFF. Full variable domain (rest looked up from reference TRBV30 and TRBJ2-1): SQTIHQWPATLVQPVGSPLSLECTVEGTSNPNLYWYRQAAGRGLQLLFYSVGIGQISSEVPQNLSASRPQDRQFILSSKKLLLSDSGFYLCAWLVGSEQFFGPGTRLTVL.

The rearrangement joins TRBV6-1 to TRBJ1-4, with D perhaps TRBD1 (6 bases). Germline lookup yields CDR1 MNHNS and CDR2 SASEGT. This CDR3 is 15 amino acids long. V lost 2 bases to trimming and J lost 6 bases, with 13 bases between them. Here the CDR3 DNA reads TGTGCCAGCAGTGAATCCCAGGGGTTTGATGAAAAACTGTTTTTT. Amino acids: CASSESQGFDEKLFF.

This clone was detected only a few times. The CDR3 DNA reads as TGTGCCAGTACTATGGACCGAGAGCTCAATCAGCCCCAGCATTTT. Translation: CASTMDRELNQPQHF. The chain joins TRBV19 to TRBJ1-5; D is unclear. The CDR3 extends over 15 amino acids. V gave up 7 bases and J gave up 3 bases, with 16 bases separating them. CDR1 is LNHDA and CDR2 is SQIVND in the germline V gene (reference sequence).

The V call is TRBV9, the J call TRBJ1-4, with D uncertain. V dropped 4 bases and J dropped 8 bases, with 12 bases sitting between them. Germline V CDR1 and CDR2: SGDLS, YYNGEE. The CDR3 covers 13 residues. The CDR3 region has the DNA TGTGCCAGCAGCCCGGAATCCAACGAAAAACTGTTTTTT. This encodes CASSPESNEKLFF.

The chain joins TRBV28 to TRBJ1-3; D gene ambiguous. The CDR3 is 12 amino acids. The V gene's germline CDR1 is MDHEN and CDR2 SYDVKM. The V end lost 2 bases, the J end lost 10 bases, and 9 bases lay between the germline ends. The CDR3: CASSLNGKTIYF. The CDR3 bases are TGTGCCAGCAGTTTAAATGGGAAAACCATATATTTT.

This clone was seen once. CDR3 in amino acids: CASSLALGTSSEQFF. CDR3 sequence (DNA): TGTGCCAGCAGCTTAGCGCTAGGGACTAGCAGTGAGCAGTTCTTC. This sequence joins TRBV7-2 and TRBJ2-1; 9 nucleotides agree with TRBD2. CDR1 is SGHTA and CDR2 is FQGNSA in the germline V gene. The CDR3 runs 15 residues. V lost 0 bases, J lost 9 bases, and 6 bases stayed unmatched.

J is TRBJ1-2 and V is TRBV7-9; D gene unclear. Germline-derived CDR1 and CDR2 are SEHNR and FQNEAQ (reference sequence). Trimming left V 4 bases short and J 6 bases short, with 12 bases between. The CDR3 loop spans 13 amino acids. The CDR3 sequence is CASSSAKPDGYTF. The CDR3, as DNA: TGTGCCAGCAGCTCCGCTAAACCCGATGGCTACACCTTC.

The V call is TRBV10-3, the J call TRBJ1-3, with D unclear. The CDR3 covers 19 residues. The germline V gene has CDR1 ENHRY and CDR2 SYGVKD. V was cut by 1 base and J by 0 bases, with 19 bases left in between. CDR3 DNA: TGTGCCATCAGTGAGTGGGAGGCTATGTCAGGATCCTCTGGAAACACCATATATTTT. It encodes CAISEWEAMSGSSGNTIYF.

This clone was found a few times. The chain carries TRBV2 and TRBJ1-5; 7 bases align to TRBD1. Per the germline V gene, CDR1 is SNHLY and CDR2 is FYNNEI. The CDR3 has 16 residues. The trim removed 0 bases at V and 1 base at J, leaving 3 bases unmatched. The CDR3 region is CASSEARGLSNQPQHF. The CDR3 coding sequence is TGTGCCAGCAGTGAAGCGAGGGGGCTCAGCAATCAGCCCCAGCATTTT.

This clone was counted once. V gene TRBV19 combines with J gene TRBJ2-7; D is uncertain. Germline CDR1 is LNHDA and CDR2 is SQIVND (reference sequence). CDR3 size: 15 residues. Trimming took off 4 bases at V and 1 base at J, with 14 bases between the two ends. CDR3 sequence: CASSRISGVSYEQYF. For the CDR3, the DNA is TGTGCCAGTAGTAGAATCTCAGGCGTTTCCTACGAGCAGTACTTC.

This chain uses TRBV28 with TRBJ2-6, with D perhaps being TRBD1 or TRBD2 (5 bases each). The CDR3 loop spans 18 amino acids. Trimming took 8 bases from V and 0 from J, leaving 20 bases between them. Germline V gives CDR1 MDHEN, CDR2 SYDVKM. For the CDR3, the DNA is TGTGCCAGCCTGGGGACCTCGGACGGCAGCTCTGGGGCCAACGTCCTGACTTTC. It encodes CASLGTSDGSSGANVLTF.

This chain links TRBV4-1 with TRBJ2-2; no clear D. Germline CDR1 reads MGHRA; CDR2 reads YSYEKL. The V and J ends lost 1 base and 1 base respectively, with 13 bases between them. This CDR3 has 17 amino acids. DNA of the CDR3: TGCGCCAGCAGCCAAGGGACGTCACCTTGGAACACCGGGGAGCTGTTTTTT. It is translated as CASSQGTSPWNTGELFF.

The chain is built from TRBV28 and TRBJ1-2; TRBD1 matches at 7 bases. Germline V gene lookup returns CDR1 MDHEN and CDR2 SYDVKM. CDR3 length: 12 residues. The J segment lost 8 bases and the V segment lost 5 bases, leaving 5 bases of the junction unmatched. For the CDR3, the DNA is TGTGCCAGCAGTCCGGGACAGAAGGGCTACACCTTC. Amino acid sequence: CASSPGQKGYTF.

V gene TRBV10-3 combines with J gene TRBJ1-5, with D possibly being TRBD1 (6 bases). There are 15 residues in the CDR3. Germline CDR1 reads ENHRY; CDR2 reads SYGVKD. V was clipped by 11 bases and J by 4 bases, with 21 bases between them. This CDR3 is CAVGPPGTPNQPQHF. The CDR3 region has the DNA TGTGCCGTCGGACCACCCGGGACACCGAATCAGCCCCAGCATTTT.

The DNA for the CDR3 is TGTGCCAGCAGCTTGAGGGGAAACTATGGCTACACCTTC. The encoded protein is CASSLRGNYGYTF. V gene TRBV5-6 combines with J gene TRBJ1-2; a possible D gene is TRBD1 (5 bases). Trimming removed 1 base from V and 2 bases from J, with 6 bases in between. This CDR3 comprises 13 residues. Germline assignment: CDR1 SGHDT and CDR2 YYEEEE.

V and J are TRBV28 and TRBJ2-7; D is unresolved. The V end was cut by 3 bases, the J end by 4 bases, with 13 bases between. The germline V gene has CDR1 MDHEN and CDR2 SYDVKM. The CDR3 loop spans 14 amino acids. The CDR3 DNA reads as TGTGCCAGCAGTTTCCCGTCCCGCGAGTACGAGCAGTACTTC. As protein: CASSFPSREYEQYF.

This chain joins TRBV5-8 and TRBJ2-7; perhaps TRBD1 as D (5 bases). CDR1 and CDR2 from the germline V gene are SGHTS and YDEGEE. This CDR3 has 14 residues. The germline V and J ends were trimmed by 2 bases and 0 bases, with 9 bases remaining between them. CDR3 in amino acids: CASSLPGISYEQYF. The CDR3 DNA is TGTGCCAGCAGCTTACCAGGGATCTCCTACGAGCAGTACTTC.

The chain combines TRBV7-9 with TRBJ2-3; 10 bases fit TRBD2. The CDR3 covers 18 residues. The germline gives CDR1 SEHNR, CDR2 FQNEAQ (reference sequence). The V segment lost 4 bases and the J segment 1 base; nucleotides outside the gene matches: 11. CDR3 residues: CASSSLFGTSGGTDTQYF. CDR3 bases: TGTGCCAGCAGCTCCTTATTCGGAACTAGCGGGGGCACAGATACGCAGTATTTT.

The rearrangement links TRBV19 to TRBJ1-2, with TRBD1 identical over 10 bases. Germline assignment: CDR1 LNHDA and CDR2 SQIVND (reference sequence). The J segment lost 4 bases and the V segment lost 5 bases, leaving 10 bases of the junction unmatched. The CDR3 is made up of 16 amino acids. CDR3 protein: CASSALTGGAIYGYTF. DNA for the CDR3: TGTGCCAGTAGTGCATTGACAGGGGGCGCAATCTATGGCTACACCTTC.

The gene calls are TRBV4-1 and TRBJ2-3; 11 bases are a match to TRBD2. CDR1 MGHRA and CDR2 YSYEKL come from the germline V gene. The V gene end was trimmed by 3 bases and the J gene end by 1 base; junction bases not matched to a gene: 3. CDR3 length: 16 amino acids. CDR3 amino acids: CASSQSSGGRTDTQYF. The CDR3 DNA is TGCGCCAGCAGCCAGTCTAGCGGGGGGCGCACAGATACGCAGTATTTT.

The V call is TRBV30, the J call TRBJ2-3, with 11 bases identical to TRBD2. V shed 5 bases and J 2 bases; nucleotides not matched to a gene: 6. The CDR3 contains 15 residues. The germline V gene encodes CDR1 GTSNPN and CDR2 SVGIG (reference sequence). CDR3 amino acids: CAWARLAGLTDTQYF. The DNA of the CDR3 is TGTGCCTGGGCCAGACTAGCGGGGCTCACAGATACGCAGTATTTT.

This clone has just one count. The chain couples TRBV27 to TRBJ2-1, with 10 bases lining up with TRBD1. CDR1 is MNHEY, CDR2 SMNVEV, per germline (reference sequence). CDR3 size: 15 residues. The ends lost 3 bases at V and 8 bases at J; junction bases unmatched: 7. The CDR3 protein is CASSFQPTGGDEQFF. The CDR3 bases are TGTGCCAGCAGTTTCCAACCGACAGGGGGCGATGAGCAGTTCTTC.

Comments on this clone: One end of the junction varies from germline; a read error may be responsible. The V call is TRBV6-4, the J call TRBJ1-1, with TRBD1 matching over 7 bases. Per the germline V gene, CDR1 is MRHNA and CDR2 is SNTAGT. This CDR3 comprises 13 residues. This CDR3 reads CASGEGAGTEAFF. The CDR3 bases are TGTGCCAGCGGTGAGGGGGCAGGCACTGAAGCTTTCTTT.

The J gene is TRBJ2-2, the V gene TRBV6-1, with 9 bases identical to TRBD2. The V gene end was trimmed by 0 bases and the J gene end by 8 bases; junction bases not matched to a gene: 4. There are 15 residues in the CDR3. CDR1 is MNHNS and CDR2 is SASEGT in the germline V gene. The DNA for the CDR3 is TGTGCCAGCAGTGAAGCACTAGCGGGTAGGGGGGAGCTGTTTTTT. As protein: CASSEALAGRGELFF.

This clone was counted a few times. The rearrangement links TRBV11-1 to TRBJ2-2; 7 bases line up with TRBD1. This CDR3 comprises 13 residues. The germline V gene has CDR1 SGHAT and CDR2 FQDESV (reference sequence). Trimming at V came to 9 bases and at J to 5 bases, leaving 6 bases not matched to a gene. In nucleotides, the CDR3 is TGTGCCAGTAGACAGGGTAGGACCGGGGAGCTGTTTTTT. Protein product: CASRQGRTGELFF.

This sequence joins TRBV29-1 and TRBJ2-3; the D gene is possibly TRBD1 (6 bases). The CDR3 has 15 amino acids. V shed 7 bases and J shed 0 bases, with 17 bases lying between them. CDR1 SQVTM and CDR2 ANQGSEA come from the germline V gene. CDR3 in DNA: TGCAGCGGGAAAACAGGGCTACTTAGCACAGATACGCAGTATTTT. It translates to CSGKTGLLSTDTQYF.